These 23 T cell receptor beta chains originate from one sample sequenced in a study of cytomegalovirus exposure and HLA in healthy donors. In the PCR, 60 Vbeta and 13 Jbeta primers were used. Data came from immunoSEQ multiplex PCR; TCRdb stores just in-frame clones and leaves some out. The sample gives about 200,000 clones, more than 75% of which show up once; about 14% is in the top ten. The source material was PBMCs. The receptors here all came from a woman younger than 45 in good health and CMV-seropositive.

The V and J genes are TRBV18 and TRBJ1-3, with 9 positions matching TRBD1. Germline V gene data show CDR1 as KGHSH and CDR2 as LQKENI. V lost 6 bases and J lost 7; bases outside the gene matches: 1. The CDR3 covers 12 residues. Here the CDR3 reads CASSGQGNTIYF. CDR3 coding DNA: TGTGCCAGCTCCGGACAGGGGAACACCATATATTTT.

This chain joins TRBV11-2 and TRBJ1-2; D gene uncertain. V was trimmed by 5 bases and J by 8 bases, leaving 18 bases between them. The CDR3 consists of 14 residues. Germline assignment: CDR1 SGHAT and CDR2 FQNNGV. The CDR3: CASSPLNRGSGYTF. Written as DNA, the CDR3 is TGTGCCAGCAGCCCGCTCAACCGGGGAAGCGGCTACACCTTC.

This chain joins TRBV30 and TRBJ2-2; D is unresolved. The CDR3 totals 11 residues. Germline-derived CDR1 and CDR2 are GTSNPN and SVGIG (reference sequence). V lost 3 bases, J lost 9 bases, and 8 bases lay in between. In nucleotides, the CDR3 is TGTGCCTGGAGCCCAAACAGGGAGCTGTTTTTT. This translates into CAWSPNRELFF.

The rearrangement links TRBV5-8 to TRBJ2-3; D unclear. Germline-derived CDR1 and CDR2 are SGHTS and YDEGEE. Trimming cost V 2 bases and J 1 base, with 5 bases left between them. The CDR3 loop spans 13 amino acids. As DNA, the CDR3 is TGTGCCAGCAGCTTCCCAGGCACAGATACGCAGTATTTT. It is translated as CASSFPGTDTQYF.

The chain carries TRBV28 and TRBJ2-2; D may be TRBD1 (7 bases). CDR1 MDHEN and CDR2 SYDVKM come from the germline V gene. CDR3 length equals 13 residues. DNA of the CDR3: TGTGCTATCAGGGGGGCGAACACCGGGGAGCTGTTTTTT. Amino acid sequence: CAIRGANTGELFF.

Comments on this clone: The junction and the germline gene differ at one end; a read error may be behind it. V and J are TRBV18 and TRBJ2-5; 12 bases map to TRBD2. This CDR3 is 18 amino acids long. Germline CDR1 and CDR2: KGHSH and LQKENI. The CDR3 is CTSSPQSLAGGTQETQYF. The CDR3, as DNA: TGTACCAGCTCACCACAGAGTCTAGCGGGGGGGACCCAAGAGACCCAGTACTTC.

The V and J genes are TRBV15 and TRBJ2-3, with TRBD2 matching 11 bases. The junction had 4 bases not matched to a gene; V was cut back by 1 base and J by 4 bases. The CDR3 contains 16 residues. Germline CDR1 and CDR2: LNHNV and YYDKDF (reference sequence). Here the CDR3 DNA reads TGTGCCACCAGCAGAGTAGCGGGAGGGTGGGCAGATACGCAGTATTTT. Residues: CATSRVAGGWADTQYF.

J is TRBJ2-3 and V is TRBV7-9; the match to TRBD2 covers 9 bases. Germline CDR1 and CDR2: SEHNR and FQNEAQ (reference sequence). The CDR3 has 17 amino acids. Trimming took 8 bases from V and 2 from J; bases not matched to a gene: 14. CDR3 loop: CASRVGGGRAFTDTQYF. The CDR3 DNA reads as TGTGCCAGCCGCGTCGGGGGCGGGAGGGCCTTCACAGATACGCAGTATTTT.

This clone was observed a single time. This rearrangement joins TRBV6-5 to TRBJ2-3; 8 bases agree with TRBD2. Germline CDR1 and CDR2: MNHEY and SVGAGI. The CDR3 sequence is 15 residues long. Trimming at V came to 2 bases and at J to 6 bases, leaving 7 bases not matched to a gene. The CDR3 coding sequence is TGTGCCAGCAGTTACCGCACGGGGGGGCGGGATACGCAGTATTTT. It encodes CASSYRTGGRDTQYF.

The chain has TRBV5-4 and TRBJ2-5, with 7 bases lining up with TRBD1. CDR1 and CDR2 from the germline V gene are SGHNT and YYREEE (reference sequence). The junction had 11 bases not matched to a gene; V was cut back by 6 bases and J by 9 bases. The CDR3 runs 13 residues. CDR3: CASTVDRARPQYF. In nucleotides, the CDR3 is TGTGCCAGCACCGTCGACAGGGCTCGGCCCCAGTACTTC.

This clone appeared a single time. The same CDR3 is also encoded by other DNA sequences in this sample. The chain combines TRBV7-8 with TRBJ1-5; TRBD1 matches at 7 bases. Germline CDR1 is SGHVS and CDR2 is FQNEAQ. The CDR3 loop spans 13 amino acids. V lost 5 bases to trimming and J lost 4 bases; unmatched junction nucleotides: 2. Written as DNA, the CDR3 is TGTGCCAGCAGCCTCAGGGGGAATCAGCCCCAGCATTTT. Encoded protein: CASSLRGNQPQHF. Complete variable domain (other parts from reference TRBV7-8 and TRBJ1-5): GAGVSQSPRYKVAKRGQDVALRCDPISGHVSLFWYQQALGQGPEFLTYFQNEAQLDKSGLPSDRFFAERPEGSVSTLKIQRTQQEDSAVYLCASSLRGNQPQHFGDGTRLSIL.

CDR3 in amino acids: CASSTETGDGYTF. In DNA form, the CDR3 reads TGTGCCAGCAGCACGGAGACAGGGGATGGCTACACCTTC. The chain couples TRBV7-2 to TRBJ1-2; 8 nucleotides align to TRBD1. Germline V gives CDR1 SGHTA, CDR2 FQGNSA. Losses at the gene ends were 5 bases for V and 6 bases for J; bases not matched to a gene: 5. The CDR3 totals 13 residues.

The chain combines TRBV7-2 with TRBJ1-3, with D possibly TRBD1 on 5 matching bases. There are 16 residues in the CDR3. The V gene's germline CDR1 is SGHTA and CDR2 FQGNSA. Trimming stripped 0 bases from V and 2 bases from J, with 11 bases between. CDR3 coding DNA: TGTGCCAGCAGCTTAGCGGCAGGAGGGGCTGGAAACACCATATATTTT. It is translated as CASSLAAGGAGNTIYF.

A few counts support this clone. This rearrangement joins TRBV6-5 to TRBJ2-7, with D perhaps TRBD2 (5 bases). V lost 2 bases to trimming and J lost 5 bases, with 16 bases between them. Germline CDR1 is MNHEY and CDR2 is SVGAGI. The CDR3 totals 15 residues. The CDR3 is CASSYIWLAGNEQYF. DNA for the CDR3: TGTGCCAGCAGTTACATCTGGCTAGCAGGCAACGAGCAGTACTTC.

The chain employs TRBV30 and TRBJ1-4, with D possibly matching TRBD1 (6 bases). This CDR3 is 14 amino acids long. Germline V gene lookup returns CDR1 GTSNPN and CDR2 SVGIG (reference sequence). V was cut by 2 bases and J by 1 base, with 8 bases left in between. CDR3: CAWSPGVTNEKLFF. In DNA, the CDR3 is TGTGCCTGGAGTCCAGGGGTAACTAATGAAAAACTGTTTTTT.

The rearrangement joins TRBV6-1 to TRBJ1-1; D remains ambiguous. The length of the CDR3 is 14 residues. V was clipped by 4 bases and J by 7 bases, with 16 bases between them. Germline V gene lookup returns CDR1 MNHNS and CDR2 SASEGT. CDR3 sequence reads: CASSVYDERYEAFF. The CDR3 DNA sequence: TGTGCCAGCAGTGTTTACGACGAGCGGTATGAAGCTTTCTTT.

This clone was found once. The CDR3 DNA is TGTGCCAGTAGTGGGGCGGTACTCGGAAACACCATATATTTT. Translating gives CASSGAVLGNTIYF. The rearrangement uses TRBV19 and TRBJ1-3; tentative D call: TRBD1 (5 bases). Germline values: CDR1 LNHDA, CDR2 SQIVND (reference sequence). Between the trimmed V and J ends, which lost 5 bases and 4 bases, there was a span of 12 bases. The CDR3 contains 14 residues.

V is TRBV7-9 and J is TRBJ2-4; 8 positions agree with TRBD2. The J segment lost 2 bases and the V segment lost 5 bases, leaving 11 bases of the junction unmatched. Germline V gives CDR1 SEHNR, CDR2 FQNEAQ (reference sequence). There are 17 residues in the CDR3. As DNA, the CDR3 is TGTGCCAGCAGCCCTCGGGAGGGGGTCATCTCCAAAAACATTCAGTACTTC. Translated, it gives CASSPREGVISKNIQYF.

The chain uses TRBV2 and TRBJ1-3; tentatively, D is TRBD1 (6 bases). V was trimmed by 7 bases and J by 7 bases, leaving 14 bases between them. Germline V gene lookup returns CDR1 SNHLY and CDR2 FYNNEI. The CDR3 loop spans 13 amino acids. The CDR3 region has the DNA TGTGCCAGCACGATTGGACAGCGGAACACCATATATTTT. It translates to CASTIGQRNTIYF.

V usage is TRBV19 and J usage is TRBJ2-5; tentatively, D is TRBD1 (6 bases). This CDR3 comprises 13 residues. Looked up from germline, CDR1 is LNHDA and CDR2 is SQIVND (reference sequence). Trimming shortened V by 3 bases and J by 4 bases, and 9 bases separated the two germline ends. CDR3: CASSMRGIETQYF. The CDR3 nucleotides read TGTGCCAGTAGTATGAGGGGGATAGAGACCCAGTACTTC.

J is TRBJ2-7 and V is TRBV7-8, with 8 bases lining up with TRBD1. Looked up from germline, CDR1 is SGHVS and CDR2 is FQNEAQ. The length of the CDR3 is 13 residues. V gave up 3 bases and J gave up 6 bases; unmatched junction bases: 4. The CDR3 reads CASSFWTGSEQYF. CDR3 in DNA: TGTGCCAGCAGCTTCTGGACAGGGTCCGAGCAGTACTTC.

The chain combines TRBV2 with TRBJ2-5; a possible D gene is TRBD1 (7 bases). Trimming removed 3 bases from V and 5 bases from J, with 13 bases in between. The CDR3 is 14 amino acids. Germline values: CDR1 SNHLY, CDR2 FYNNEI. In DNA form, the CDR3 reads TGTGCCAGCAGTGAGGCAGGGGGGTGGGAGACCCAGTACTTC. It translates to CASSEAGGWETQYF.

This clone occurred a few times. The chain has TRBV6-5 and TRBJ1-1, with 9 bases aligning to TRBD1. Germline-derived CDR1 and CDR2 are MNHEY and SVGAGI. V shed 6 bases, J shed 12 bases, and the junction held 8 bases outside the gene matches. The CDR3 has 12 amino acids. CDR3 loop: CASSRTGVISFF. CDR3 DNA: TGTGCCAGCAGCAGGACAGGGGTGATTTCTTTCTTT.